The clone carrying this TCR beta chain was picked up a small number of times. This entry belongs to a study of cytomegalovirus exposure and HLA in healthy donors. On the study more broadly: In an early release, HLA-typed donors contributed tens of millions of unique TCR sequences.

PCR amplification relied on 60 Vbeta primers (plus 13 Jbeta primers). Generated by immunoSEQ multiplex PCR, the TCRdb table keeps only in-frame clones and is missing some. The data show 150,000 to 200,000 clones, around 80% seen once. V lost 0 bases and J lost 7, with 5 bases in between. The germline V gene has CDR1 SGHNT and CDR2 YYREEE (reference sequence). The CDR3 sequence is 12 residues long. The chain combines TRBV5-4 with TRBJ2-1, with a possible D match to TRBD1 (5 bases). This receptor was identified in a woman in her thirties or forties in good health and CMV-seronegative. The sequenced sample was PBMCs. Written as DNA, the CDR3 is TGTGCCAGCAGCTTGGAGGGGAATGAGCAGTTCTTC. Its translation is CASSLEGNEQFF.